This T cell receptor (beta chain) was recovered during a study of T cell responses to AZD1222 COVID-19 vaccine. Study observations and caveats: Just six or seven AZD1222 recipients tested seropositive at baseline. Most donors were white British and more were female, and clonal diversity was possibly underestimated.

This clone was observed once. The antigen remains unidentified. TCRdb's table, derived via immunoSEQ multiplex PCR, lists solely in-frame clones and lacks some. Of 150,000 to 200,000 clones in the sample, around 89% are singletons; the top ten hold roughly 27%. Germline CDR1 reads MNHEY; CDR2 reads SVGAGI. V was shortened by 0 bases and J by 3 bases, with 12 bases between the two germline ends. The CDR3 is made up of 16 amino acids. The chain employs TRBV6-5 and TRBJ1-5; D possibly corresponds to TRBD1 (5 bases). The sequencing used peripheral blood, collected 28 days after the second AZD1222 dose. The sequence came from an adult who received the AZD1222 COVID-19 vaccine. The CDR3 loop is CASSYSMGDVNQPQHF. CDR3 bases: TGTGCCAGCAGTTACTCGATGGGGGACGTCAATCAGCCCCAGCATTTT.